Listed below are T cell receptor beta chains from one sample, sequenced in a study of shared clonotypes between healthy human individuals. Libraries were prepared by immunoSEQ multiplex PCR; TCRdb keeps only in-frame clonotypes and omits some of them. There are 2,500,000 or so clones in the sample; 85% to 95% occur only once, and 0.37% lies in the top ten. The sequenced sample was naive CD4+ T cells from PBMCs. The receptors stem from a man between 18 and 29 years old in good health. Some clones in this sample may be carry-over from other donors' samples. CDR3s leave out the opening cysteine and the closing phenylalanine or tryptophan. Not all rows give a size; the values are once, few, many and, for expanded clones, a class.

CDR3aa: ASSEKAPGLLYRETQY
abundance: once
v_gene: TRBV6-1

CDR3aa: ASSLPQSRNEQF
abundance: .
v_gene: TRBV28

CDR3aa: ASSLMTTPYNEQF
abundance: once
v_gene: TRBV7-3

CDR3aa: ASSPAGGNTEAF
abundance: .
v_gene: TRBV18

CDR3aa: AIRRDNRYYGYT
abundance: .
v_gene: TRBV10-3

CDR3aa: ASSVEGPPNYGYT
abundance: .
v_gene: TRBV5-1

CDR3aa: ASRTSGSSYEQY
abundance: .
v_gene: TRBV28

CDR3aa: ASSPWPRGTGQETQY
abundance: .
v_gene: TRBV4-1

CDR3aa: ASSRNPGTVGSPLH
abundance: .
v_gene: TRBV19

CDR3aa: ASSVQGAVTEAF
abundance: .
v_gene: TRBV25-1

CDR3aa: ASSYVQGMGTEAF
abundance: once
v_gene: TRBV6-5

CDR3aa: ASSPSTQTFYYT
abundance: .
v_gene: TRBV18

CDR3aa: AWSSLAGYEQY
abundance: once
v_gene: TRBV30

CDR3aa: ASSFGGLAGGETQY
abundance: .
v_gene: TRBV5-8

CDR3aa: AWSVDGRFTGELF
abundance: .
v_gene: TRBV30

CDR3aa: AWSPGLAAGELF
abundance: .
v_gene: TRBV30

CDR3aa: ARRPTSGATYEQY
abundance: .
v_gene: TRBV28

CDR3aa: ASSWTGATNQPQH
abundance: .
v_gene: TRBV6-1

CDR3aa: ASSLVQGGTGELF
abundance: .
v_gene: TRBV7-6

CDR3aa: ASSLSYGSSTDTQY
abundance: .
v_gene: TRBV28

CDR3aa: ATNIAALTYNEQF
abundance: .
v_gene: TRBV7-2

CDR3aa: ASSLFHSGANVLT
abundance: .
v_gene: TRBV5-6

CDR3aa: ASSQDWRSSNQPQH
abundance: few
v_gene: TRBV4-1

CDR3aa: ASSPFARGETQY
abundance: .
v_gene: TRBV7-8

CDR3aa: ASSEFPQGAYEQY
abundance: .
v_gene: TRBV28

CDR3aa: AITTDAVRGEAF
abundance: .
v_gene: TRBV10-3